This section outlines one T cell receptor beta chain sequence together with its context. The CDR3 sequence is 13 residues long. Germline V gives CDR1 MDHEN, CDR2 SYDVKM. The ends lost 8 bases at V and 7 bases at J; junction bases unmatched: 5. Original data processing: Amplification from reference gene primers served as the basis for estimated nucleated cell counts. Some clones are missing from TCRdb's copy, which holds only in-frame ones; the method was immunoSEQ multiplex PCR. V and J calls and clone size follow that table, whereas D and trimming were derived from the DNA. Of about 240,000 clones listed, roughly four fifths are singletons. The data were taken from a study of blood T cell repertoires in COVID-19. Whole-study context: Acute and convalescent COVID-19 specimens originated in the United States, Italy and Spain. PBMCs, B-cell-depleted T cells, or T cells provided the cDNA or gDNA that made up the material.

The material sequenced was peripheral blood. This clonotype was obtained from a man aged 25 to 45 who had recovered from COVID-19. The chain joins TRBV28 to TRBJ1-6, with TRBD1 matching over 7 bases. The CDR3 DNA sequence: TGTGCCAGCCGAGGACAGGAGAATTCACCCCTCCACTTT. Protein sequence: CASRGQENSPLHF.